What follows are 5 T cell receptor beta chains derived from one specimen sequenced in a study of T-cell reconstitution after alpha-beta-depleted transplantation in children (dated by TCRdb to about 2016). The library relied on PCR. Sequenced on an Illumina HiSeq 2500. To normalize quantification of the TCRbeta repertoire, the TCR libraries were built with molecular barcoding that relied on unique molecular identifiers. The public reads were run again by TCRdb, first through fastp at Q25 and then through MiXCR, and only productive beta chains were kept. Every distinct CDR3 protein forms one entry, paired with its most common genes and DNA. The sample records about 980,000 distinct CDR3 sequences, under 30% of which are singletons. The ten most abundant clones make up roughly 31% of the sample. The treatment or condition label of this sample denotes: allogeneic hematopoietic cell transplantation with graft depleted of TCRalphabeta T cells and CD19 B cells.

Sequenced material: PBMCs, mostly from graft donor cells, taken 360 days after TCRalphabeta/CD19-depleted stem cell transplant. These receptors originate from a boy under two years old who had a stem cell transplant for SCID, so the T cells may come from the graft donor.

The chain employs TRBV18 and TRBJ2-1; the match to TRBD2 covers 13 bases. This CDR3 has 21 residues. Germline V gene data show CDR1 as KGHSH and CDR2 as LQKENI. The junction had 20 bases not matched to a gene; V was cut back by 6 bases and J by 3 bases. Here the CDR3 reads CASSSAGGTSGGAGSYNEQFF. DNA for the CDR3: TGTGCCAGCTCTTCGGCAGGCGGAACTAGCGGGGGGGCCGGGAGCTACAATGAGCAGTTCTTC.

The chain is built from TRBV28 and TRBJ2-3, with TRBD2 matching over 8 bases. V lost 5 bases, J lost 5 bases, and 9 bases stayed unmatched. The CDR3 contains 15 residues. CDR1 is MDHEN and CDR2 is SYDVKM in the germline V gene. The CDR3 DNA is TGTGCCAGCAGTCCTCCGGGGGGGATTGTAGATACGCAGTATTTT. It yields the protein CASSPPGGIVDTQYF.

The V and J genes are TRBV12-3 or TRBV12-4 and TRBJ1-6; tentatively, D is TRBD1 (5 bases). This CDR3 region has 19 residues. The V end was cut by 5 bases, the J end by 4 bases, with 24 bases between. The CDR3 loop is CASSRSLDRTLPYNSPLHF. The CDR3 DNA reads as TGTGCCAGCAGTCGCTCGCTCGACAGAACCTTACCTTATAATTCACCCCTCCACTTT.

The gene calls are TRBV7-9 and TRBJ2-5; 11 nucleotides match TRBD2. Germline V lookup: CDR1 SEHNR, CDR2 FQNEAQ (reference sequence). The ends lost 1 base at V and 5 bases at J; junction bases unmatched: 6. The CDR3 length is 16 residues. CDR3 DNA sequence: TGTGCCAGCAGCTTAGGCATCGGGACTAGCGGTGAGACCCAGTACTTC. Encoded protein: CASSLGIGTSGETQYF. Looking up the rest from reference TRBV7-9 and TRBJ2-5 gives the full variable domain: DTGVSQNPRHKITKRGQNVTFRCDPISEHNRLYWYRQTLGQGPEFLTYFQNEAQLEKSRLLSDRFSAERPKGSFSTLEIQRTEQGDSAMYLCASSLGIGTSGETQYFGPGTRLLVL.

This clonotype was seen more than once but under ten times. The rearrangement uses TRBV4-3 and TRBJ1-1; D not certain. Trimming left V 0 bases short and J 1 base short, with 12 bases between. The CDR3 has 16 amino acids. Germline V gene lookup returns CDR1 LGHNA and CDR2 YSLEER. The CDR3 bases are TGCGCCAGCAGCCAAGATCTCTTTCGGGGGAACACTGAAGCTTTCTTT. It yields the protein CASSQDLFRGNTEAFF.